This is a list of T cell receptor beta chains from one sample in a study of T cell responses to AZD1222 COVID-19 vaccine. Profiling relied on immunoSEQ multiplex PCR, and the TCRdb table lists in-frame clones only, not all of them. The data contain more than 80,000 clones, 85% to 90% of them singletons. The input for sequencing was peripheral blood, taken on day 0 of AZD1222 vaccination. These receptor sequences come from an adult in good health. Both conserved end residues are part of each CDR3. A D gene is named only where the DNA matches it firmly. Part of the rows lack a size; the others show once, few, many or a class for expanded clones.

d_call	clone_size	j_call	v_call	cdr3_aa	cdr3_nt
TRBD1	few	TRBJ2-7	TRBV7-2	CASSLDRVGTYEQYF	TGTGCCAGCAGCTTGGACAGGGTCGGGACCTACGAGCAGTACTTC
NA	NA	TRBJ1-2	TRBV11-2	CASSTEKTGYTF	TGTGCCAGCAGCACTGAAAAAACCGGCTACACCTTC
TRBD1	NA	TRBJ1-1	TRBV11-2	CASSPQTGVNTEAFF	TGTGCCAGCAGCCCCCAGACAGGGGTGAACACTGAAGCTTTCTTT
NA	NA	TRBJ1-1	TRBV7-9	CASSSTGGLTEAFF	TGTGCCAGCAGCTCTACGGGGGGATTGACTGAAGCTTTCTTT
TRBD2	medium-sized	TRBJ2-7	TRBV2	CASSELLAATYEQYF	TGTGCCAGCAGTGAACTGCTAGCGGCTACCTACGAGCAGTACTTC
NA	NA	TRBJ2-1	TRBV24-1	CATSDLGRGRSYNEQFF	TGTGCCACCAGTGATCTGGGCAGGGGCCGCTCCTACAATGAGCAGTTCTTC
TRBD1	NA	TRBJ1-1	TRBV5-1	CASRARQGMNTEAFF	TGCGCCAGCAGGGCACGACAGGGCATGAACACTGAAGCTTTCTTT
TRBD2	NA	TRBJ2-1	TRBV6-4	CASSDSSGGANEQFF	TGTGCCAGCAGTGACTCTAGCGGGGGGGCCAATGAGCAGTTCTTC
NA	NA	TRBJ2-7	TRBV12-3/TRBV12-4	CASSLNLDEEQYF	TGTGCCAGCAGTTTAAACCTTGACGAAGAGCAGTACTTC
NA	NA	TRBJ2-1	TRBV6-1	CASSEGRFTTNEQFF	TGTGCCAGCAGTGAAGGTCGCTTCACCACCAATGAGCAGTTCTTC
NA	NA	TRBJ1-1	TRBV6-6	CASSYMNTEAFF	TGTGCCAGCAGTTACATGAACACTGAAGCTTTCTTT
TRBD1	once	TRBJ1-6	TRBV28	CASSLDRVSPLHF	TGTGCCAGCAGCTTGGACAGGGTTTCACCCCTCCACTTT
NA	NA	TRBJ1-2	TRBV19	CASSIVVGAGVGYTF	TGTGCCAGTAGTATAGTCGTAGGAGCAGGGGTCGGCTACACCTTC
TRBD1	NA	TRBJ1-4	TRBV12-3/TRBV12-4	CATSGQGNEKLFF	TGTGCCACCAGCGGACAGGGTAATGAAAAACTGTTTTTT
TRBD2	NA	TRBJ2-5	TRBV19	CASSPSGAETQYF	TGTGCCAGCTCACCGAGCGGGGCCGAGACCCAGTACTTC
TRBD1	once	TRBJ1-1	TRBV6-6	CASSPGTGVGTEAFF	TGTGCCAGCAGTCCCGGGACAGGAGTTGGGACTGAAGCTTTCTTT
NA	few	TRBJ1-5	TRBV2	CASSEGRIAPQHF	TGTGCCAGCAGTGAGGGGCGCATCGCGCCCCAGCATTTT
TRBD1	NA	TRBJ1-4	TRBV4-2	CASSPPDRGEKLFF	TGTGCCAGCAGCCCGCCAGACAGGGGTGAAAAACTGTTTTTT
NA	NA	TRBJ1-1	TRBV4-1	CASSQTRQPNTEAFF	TGCGCCAGCAGCCAGACGAGACAACCGAACACTGAAGCTTTCTTT
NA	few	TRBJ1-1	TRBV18	CASSLGLNTEAFF	TGTGCCAGCTCTCTGGGCCTAAACACTGAAGCTTTCTTT
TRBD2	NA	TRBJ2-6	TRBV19	CASQNPSGGSGANVLTF	TGTGCCAGCCAAAATCCTAGCGGGGGTTCCGGGGCCAACGTCCTGACTTTC
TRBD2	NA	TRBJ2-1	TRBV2	CASSSSGASYNEQFF	TGTGCCAGCAGTTCTAGCGGGGCGTCCTACAATGAGCAGTTCTTC
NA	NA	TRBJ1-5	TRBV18	CASSPRSSTVGGQPQHF	TGTGCCAGCTCACCACGGTCGTCAACAGTGGGTGGGCAGCCCCAGCATTTT
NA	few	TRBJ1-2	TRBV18	CASSPPISNYGYTF	TGTGCCAGCTCACCACCGATCAGTAACTATGGCTACACCTTC
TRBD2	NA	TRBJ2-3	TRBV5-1	CASSLGLAGAGDTQYF	TGCGCCAGCAGCTTAGGACTAGCGGGGGCCGGAGATACGCAGTATTTT
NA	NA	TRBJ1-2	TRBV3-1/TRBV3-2	CASSVAAVYGYTF	TGTGCCAGCAGCGTCGCGGCAGTCTATGGCTACACCTTC
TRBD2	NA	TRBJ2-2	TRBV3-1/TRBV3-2	CASSQSSLAGAWGGELFF	TGTGCCAGCAGCCAATCCTCACTAGCGGGGGCTTGGGGCGGGGAGCTGTTTTTT
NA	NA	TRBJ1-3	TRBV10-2	CASSENPGRGNVNTIYF	TGCGCCAGCAGTGAGAACCCGGGCAGGGGAAATGTGAACACCATATATTTT
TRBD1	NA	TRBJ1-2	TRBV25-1	CASRGTGQVNGYTF	TGTGCCAGCAGAGGGACAGGACAGGTTAATGGCTACACCTTC
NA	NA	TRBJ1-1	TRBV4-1	CASSQNPGGDTEAFF	TGCGCCAGCAGCCAAAATCCTGGGGGGGACACTGAAGCTTTCTTT
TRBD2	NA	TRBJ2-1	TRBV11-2	CASSSLAGGNEQFF	TGTGCCAGCAGCTCGCTTGCGGGGGGGAATGAGCAGTTCTTC
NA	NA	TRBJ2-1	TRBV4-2	CASSQRNNEQFF	TGTGCCAGCAGCCAGAGAAACAATGAGCAGTTCTTC
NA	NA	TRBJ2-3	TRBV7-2	CASSPPGTRRPDTQYF	TGTGCCAGCAGCCCCCCAGGGACTCGAAGGCCAGATACGCAGTATTTT
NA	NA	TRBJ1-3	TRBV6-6	CASSYSRQNTGNTIYF	TGTGCCAGCAGTTACTCGCGGCAGAATACTGGAAACACCATATATTTT
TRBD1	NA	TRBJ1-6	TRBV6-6	CASTQAGQPNNSPLHF	TGTGCCAGCACCCAAGCGGGACAGCCAAATAATTCACCCCTCCACTTT
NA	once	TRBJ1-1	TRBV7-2	CASSFRNRETEAFF	TGTGCCAGCAGCTTTCGGAATAGGGAAACTGAAGCTTTCTTT
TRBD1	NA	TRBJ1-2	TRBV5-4	CASSSRTGGHYGYTF	TGTGCCAGCAGCTCCCGGACAGGGGGGCACTATGGCTACACCTTC
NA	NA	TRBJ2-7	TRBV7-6	CASGISVAEQYF	TGTGCCAGCGGCATCTCTGTGGCCGAGCAGTACTTC
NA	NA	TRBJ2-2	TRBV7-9	CASNTAAGELFF	TGTGCCAGCAACACAGCAGCCGGGGAGCTGTTTTTT